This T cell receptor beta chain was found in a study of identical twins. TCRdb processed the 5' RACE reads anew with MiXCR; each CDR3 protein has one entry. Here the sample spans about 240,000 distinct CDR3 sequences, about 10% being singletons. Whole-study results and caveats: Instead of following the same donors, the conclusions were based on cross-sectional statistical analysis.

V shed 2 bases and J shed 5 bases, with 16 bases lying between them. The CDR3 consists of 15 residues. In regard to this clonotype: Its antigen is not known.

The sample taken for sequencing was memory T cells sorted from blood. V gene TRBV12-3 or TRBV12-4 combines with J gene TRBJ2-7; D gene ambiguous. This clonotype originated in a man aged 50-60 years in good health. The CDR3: CASSLRSQAAHEQYF. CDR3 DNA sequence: TGTGCCAGCAGTTTAAGATCGCAGGCGGCGCACGAGCAGTACTTC.